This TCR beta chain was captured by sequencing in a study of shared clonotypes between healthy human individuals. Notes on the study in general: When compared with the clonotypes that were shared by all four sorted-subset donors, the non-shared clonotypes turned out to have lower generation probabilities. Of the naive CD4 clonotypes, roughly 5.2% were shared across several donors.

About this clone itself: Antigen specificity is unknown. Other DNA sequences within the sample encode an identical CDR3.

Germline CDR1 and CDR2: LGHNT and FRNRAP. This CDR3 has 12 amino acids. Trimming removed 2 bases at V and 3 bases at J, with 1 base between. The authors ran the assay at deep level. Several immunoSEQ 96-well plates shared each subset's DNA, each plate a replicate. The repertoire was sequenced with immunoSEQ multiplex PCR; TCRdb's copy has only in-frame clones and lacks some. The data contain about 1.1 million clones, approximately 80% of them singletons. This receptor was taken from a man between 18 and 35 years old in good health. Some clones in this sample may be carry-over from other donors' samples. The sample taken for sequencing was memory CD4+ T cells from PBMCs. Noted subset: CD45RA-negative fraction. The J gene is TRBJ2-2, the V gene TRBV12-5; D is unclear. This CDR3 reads CASGLHTGELFF. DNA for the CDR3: TGTGCTAGTGGTTTGCACACCGGGGAGCTGTTTTTT.